Each of the 30 T cell receptor beta chains below was sequenced from the same sample in a study of low-dose radiotherapy and immunotherapy resistance in tumors. Specified time point: before trial treatment. Covering alpha and beta chains, TRAV- and TRBV-specific primers were used for the first-strand cDNA. TCRs were amplified for approximately 21 PCR cycles with a constant-region primer and V-primer adapter. TCRdb analysed the reads with MiXCR anew, one entry per CDR3 protein. The sample includes some 39,000 distinct CDR3 sequences, around a third of them seen just once. The sequencing here drew on PBMCs, taken before treatment. These receptors originate from a male donor with gallbladder cancer.

This clonotype was seen many times. The V call is TRBV5-6, the J call TRBJ1-5; D might be TRBD1 (6 bases). This CDR3 is 14 amino acids long. Germline-derived CDR1 and CDR2 are SGHDT and YYEEEE. The V end lost 4 bases, the J end lost 7 bases, and 15 bases lay between the germline ends. This CDR3 is CASSRTETGQPQHF. The CDR3 DNA follows: TGTGCCAGCAGCCGGACAGAGACGGGGCAGCCCCAGCATTTT.

This clonotype was seen ten or more times. This chain connects TRBV6-6 to TRBJ2-3; 7 positions agree with TRBD2. CDR3 size: 14 residues. J gave up 4 bases and V 5 bases, and 6 bases lay outside the gene matches. Germline values: CDR1 MNHNY, CDR2 SVGAGI (reference sequence). The CDR3 DNA follows: TGTGCCAGCAGTCCCGGGACTAAGGCAGATACGCAGTATTTT. This codes for CASSPGTKADTQYF.

This clonotype was recorded many times. The rearrangement joins TRBV9 to TRBJ1-5; D possibly corresponds to TRBD1 (5 bases). The CDR3 contains 15 residues. Germline CDR1 is SGDLS and CDR2 is YYNGEE. V was shortened by 0 bases and J by 3 bases, with 10 bases between the two germline ends. The CDR3 coding sequence is TGTGCCAGCAGCGTAGGAACGGGGGTCAATCAGCCCCAGCATTTT. Translation gives CASSVGTGVNQPQHF.

Ten or more counts support this clonotype. The chain links TRBV7-2 to TRBJ2-2, with TRBD2 as a possible D gene (5 bases). This CDR3 is 18 amino acids long. Per germline, CDR1 SGHTA and CDR2 FQGNSA. The V and J ends lost 5 bases and 1 base respectively, with 20 bases between them. CDR3 in amino acids: CASSRTNTGKGNTGELFF. CDR3 bases: TGTGCCAGCAGCAGAACCAATACCGGGAAAGGGAACACCGGGGAGCTGTTTTTT.

This clonotype was seen at least ten times. This rearrangement joins TRBV27 to TRBJ2-3, with TRBD1 identical over 8 bases. The CDR3 length is 13 residues. In germline, CDR1 is MNHEY, CDR2 SMNVEV (reference sequence). V trimming: 6 bases; J trimming: 4 bases; junction bases outside the gene matches: 3. The CDR3 region has the DNA TGTGCCAGCAGAAAACAGGGGGCAGATACGCAGTATTTT. As protein: CASRKQGADTQYF.

Only a few counts were recorded for this clonotype. V gene TRBV28 combines with J gene TRBJ1-3; no firm D call. V lost 2 bases and J 0 bases, leaving 8 bases between the germline ends. Per the germline V gene, CDR1 is MDHEN and CDR2 is SYDVKM. The CDR3 is 15 amino acids. CDR3 region: CASSLRPSSGNTIYF. The CDR3 nucleotides read TGTGCCAGCAGTTTAAGGCCGTCCTCTGGAAACACCATATATTTT.

In its sample, this clonotype was seen many times. The chain is built from TRBV4-3 and TRBJ2-7; D is perhaps TRBD1 or TRBD2 (5 bases each). The CDR3 is 15 residues long. Trimming left V 4 bases short and J 0 bases short, with 13 bases between. CDR1 and CDR2 (germline): LGHNA, YSLEER. DNA of the CDR3: TGCGCCAGCAGCCCGCCGGGGACCCTCTCCTACGAGCAGTACTTC. It translates to CASSPPGTLSYEQYF.

Notes on this clonotype: This likely reflects a read error, since a far larger clone is one base away. J is TRBJ2-7 and V is TRBV28; tentatively, D is TRBD1 (5 bases). Germline-derived CDR1 and CDR2 are MDHEN and SYDVKM. This CDR3 contains 15 residues. The chain's CDR3 is CATSDPQTVPYEQYF. The CDR3 DNA reads as TGTGCCACCAGTGATCCGCAGACAGTCCCCTACGAGCAGTACTTC.

Sample share makes this clonotype medium-sized. V gene TRBV6-1 combines with J gene TRBJ2-7; the match to TRBD2 covers 10 bases. Germline assignment: CDR1 MNHNS and CDR2 SASEGT. The V gene end was trimmed by 0 bases and the J gene end by 5 bases; junction bases not matched to a gene: 4. The CDR3 is made up of 15 amino acids. This chain's CDR3 is CASSEALAGDDEQYF. DNA for the CDR3: TGTGCCAGCAGTGAAGCGCTAGCGGGAGACGACGAGCAGTACTTC.

By its share, this clonotype is medium-sized. This rearrangement joins TRBV5-1 to TRBJ2-4; D possibly corresponds to TRBD1 (5 bases). This CDR3 has 14 residues. In germline, CDR1 is SGHRS, CDR2 YFSETQ. V lost 4 bases and J lost 0, with 8 bases in between. The CDR3 reads CASSPTVAKNIQYF. In DNA, the CDR3 is TGCGCCAGCAGCCCGACAGTAGCCAAAAACATTCAGTACTTC.

This clonotype was counted ten times or more. This chain uses TRBV20-1 with TRBJ2-3, with D possibly called TRBD1 or TRBD2 (5 bases each). Germline V gene sequence: CDR1 DFQATT, CDR2 SNEGSKA (reference sequence). The CDR3 extends over 13 amino acids. V gave up 8 bases and J gave up 0 bases, with 12 bases separating them. The DNA for the CDR3 is TGCAGTCCGTGGGGCGGGAGCACAGATACGCAGTATTTT. Translated, it gives CSPWGGSTDTQYF.

Ten or more counts support this clonotype. The rearrangement uses TRBV20-1 and TRBJ2-7; TRBD2 aligns across 9 bases. J gave up 2 bases and V 0 bases, and 5 bases lay outside the gene matches. This CDR3 has 15 residues. CDR1 is DFQATT and CDR2 is SNEGSKA in the germline V gene (reference sequence). Here the CDR3 DNA reads TGCAGTGCTAGAGATTTGACTAGCGGCGCCTACGAGCAGTACTTC. This encodes CSARDLTSGAYEQYF.

This clonotype was seen ten or more times. This chain connects TRBV19 to TRBJ2-3; D perhaps matches TRBD1 (5 bases). From germline, CDR1 is LNHDA and CDR2 SQIVND (reference sequence). The V and J ends lost 7 bases and 3 bases respectively, with 14 bases between them. This CDR3 contains 14 residues. Here the CDR3 DNA reads TGTGCCAGTAACACGATGACAGCAACAGATACGCAGTATTTT. As protein: CASNTMTATDTQYF.

This clonotype was seen at least ten times. V usage is TRBV25-1 and J usage is TRBJ2-7, with D possibly TRBD2 on 6 matching bases. Germline V gene data show CDR1 as MGHDK and CDR2 as SYGVNS. V lost 5 bases, J lost 3 bases, and 11 bases lay in between. The CDR3 totals 13 residues. In nucleotides, the CDR3 is TGTGCCAGCAGTTCACCGGAGGGCTACGAGCAGTACTTC. Its translation: CASSSPEGYEQYF.

Sample share makes this clonotype medium-sized. This chain connects TRBV9 to TRBJ2-1; 10 bases map to TRBD2. This CDR3 comprises 17 residues. V shed 3 bases, J shed 6 bases, and the junction held 12 bases outside the gene matches. Germline CDR1 is SGDLS and CDR2 is YYNGEE. CDR3: CASSGHSGRYPPNEQFF. The CDR3 DNA reads as TGTGCCAGCAGCGGTCATAGCGGGAGGTACCCCCCCAATGAGCAGTTCTTC.

V usage is TRBV5-1 and J usage is TRBJ2-1, with D possibly TRBD2 on 7 matching bases. Germline-derived CDR1 and CDR2 are SGHRS and YFSETQ. This CDR3 is built from 15 residues. Trimming stripped 4 bases from V and 8 bases from J, with 19 bases between. In nucleotides, the CDR3 is TGCGCCAGCAGCCGAACCTCTGGGGGGGCTGATGAGCAGTTCTTC. Translated, it gives CASSRTSGGADEQFF.

This clonotype was detected only a few times. The chain carries TRBV5-1 and TRBJ2-3, with D possibly being TRBD1 (6 bases). The CDR3 runs to 14 residues. From germline, CDR1 is SGHRS and CDR2 YFSETQ. V was trimmed by 2 bases and J by 5 bases, leaving 12 bases between them. For the CDR3, the DNA is TGCGCCAGCAGCTTCAACCGGGACATAGATACGCAGTATTTT. Translated: CASSFNRDIDTQYF. The whole variable domain, remainder taken from reference TRBV5-1 and TRBJ2-3, is KAGVTQTPRYLIKTRGQQVTLSCSPISGHRSVSWYQQTPGQGLQFLFEYFSETQRNKGNFPGRFSGRQFSNSRSEMNVSTLELGDSALYLCASSFNRDIDTQYFGPGTRLTVL.

The chain joins TRBV28 to TRBJ2-7, with D possibly matching TRBD2 (6 bases). Germline-derived CDR1 and CDR2 are MDHEN and SYDVKM. This CDR3 comprises 15 residues. Trimming cost V 8 bases and J 4 bases, with 21 bases left between them. In DNA form, the CDR3 reads TGTGCCAGCCTAGGGTTGCGGGGCCGAGGTTACGAGCAGTACTTC. It encodes CASLGLRGRGYEQYF.

DNA of the CDR3: TGCAGCGTCGGGACTAGCGTCTACAATGAGCAGTTCTTC. Translated: CSVGTSVYNEQFF. The gene calls are TRBV29-1 and TRBJ2-1; TRBD2 agrees at 10 bases. Germline CDR1 SQVTM, CDR2 ANQGSEA. There are 13 residues in the CDR3. V was pared by 6 bases and J by 3 bases, with 2 bases of the junction left unmatched.

The CDR3 sequence is CASRADRGSYNEQFF. The CDR3 DNA is TGTGCCAGCAGGGCAGACAGGGGGAGCTACAATGAGCAGTTCTTC. This rearrangement joins TRBV12-3 or TRBV12-4 to TRBJ2-1, with 9 bases matching TRBD1. The V segment lost 6 bases and the J segment 3 bases; nucleotides outside the gene matches: 6. The CDR3 is 15 amino acids.

A word on this clonotype: The limits of the CDR3 on the DNA are not certain, so only TCRdb's listed CDR3 is given. The gene calls are TRBV5-1 and TRBJ2-2; TRBD1 is taken as the D call from the table, unchecked against the DNA. CDR1 is SGHRS, CDR2 YFSETQ, per germline. The CDR3 has 15 residues if both end residues are counted. The CDR3 sequence is CASSSLQGAGELFFF.

The chain couples TRBV7-8 to TRBJ1-6, with D tentatively TRBD1 (5 bases). CDR3 size: 16 residues. Germline lookup yields CDR1 SGHVS and CDR2 FQNEAQ. V lost 5 bases and J 5 bases, leaving 16 bases between the germline ends. CDR3 sequence reads: CASSESIGADNSPLHF. CDR3 coding DNA: TGTGCCAGCAGCGAATCAATCGGGGCTGATAATTCACCCCTCCACTTT.

This clonotype was picked up many times. J is TRBJ2-5 and V is TRBV20-1; 12 bases agree with TRBD2. Trimming removed 4 bases from V and 1 base from J; junction bases left unmatched: 7. This CDR3 is built from 16 residues. CDR1 is DFQATT and CDR2 is SNEGSKA in the germline V gene (reference sequence). CDR3 DNA sequence: TGCAGTGCTACGACTAGCGGGGGAAGTACCCAAGAGACCCAGTACTTC. It translates to CSATTSGGSTQETQYF.

The chain recombines TRBV6-6 with TRBJ2-4; D may be TRBD1 (6 bases). Trimming pared 8 bases from V and 6 bases from J, leaving 14 bases between. Per germline, CDR1 MNHNY and CDR2 SVGAGI (reference sequence). The CDR3 has 13 residues. CDR3 sequence: CASGPGQINIQYF. The CDR3 bases are TGTGCCAGCGGGCCGGGACAAATAAACATTCAGTACTTC.

The V call is TRBV28, the J call TRBJ2-6, with no clear D. The CDR3 sequence is 16 residues long. Germline-derived CDR1 and CDR2 are MDHEN and SYDVKM. Trimming cost V 3 bases and J 0 bases, with 9 bases left between them. The CDR3 region has the DNA TGTGCCAGCAGTTTCGCCCTCAGCTCTGGGGCCAACGTCCTGACTTTC. Protein: CASSFALSSGANVLTF.

J is TRBJ1-2 and V is TRBV29-1; TRBD1 is a possible D gene (5 bases). The CDR3 length is 12 residues. Germline loops: CDR1 SQVTM, CDR2 ANQGSEA. The V gene lost 7 bases and the J gene lost 8 bases, with 17 bases spanning the gap. CDR3 nucleotides: TGCAGCGCCAATAGGGGTGCAGGAGGCTACACCTTC. It is translated as CSANRGAGGYTF.

The table lists this clonotype with a few counts. This chain connects TRBV6-5 to TRBJ2-2; 16 bases match TRBD2. Unmatched junction bases numbered 4, after V lost 2 bases and J lost 1 base. Germline V gives CDR1 MNHEY, CDR2 SVGAGI. The CDR3 has 19 residues. CDR3 bases: TGTGCCAGCAGTTACGACGGGACTAGCGGGGGGGTGAACACCGGGGAGCTGTTTTTT. This encodes CASSYDGTSGGVNTGELFF.

This sequence joins TRBV7-2 and TRBJ2-5; D is perhaps TRBD2 (6 bases). Germline V gives CDR1 SGHTA, CDR2 FQGNSA. V lost 3 bases to trimming and J lost 5 bases, with 10 bases between them. The CDR3 totals 13 residues. CDR3 protein: CASSFRGYETQYF. The CDR3 DNA sequence: TGTGCCAGCAGCTTCCGGGGGTATGAGACCCAGTACTTC.

The chain combines TRBV6-5 with TRBJ2-3, with 13 bases lining up with TRBD2. The CDR3 is 15 residues long. CDR1 is MNHEY and CDR2 is SVGAGI in the germline V gene. The V and J ends lost 5 bases and 4 bases, in that order; junction bases with no gene match: 3. The CDR3 DNA reads as TGTGCCAGCAGTGAACTAGCGGGGGGGCCAGATACGCAGTATTTT. Its translation is CASSELAGGPDTQYF.

This clonotype appeared once. V gene TRBV7-9 combines with J gene TRBJ1-5; TRBD1 might be the D (5 bases). CDR1 is SEHNR and CDR2 is FQNEAQ in the germline V gene (reference sequence). The V gene lost 5 bases and the J gene lost 4 bases, with 21 bases spanning the gap. The CDR3 sequence is 17 residues long. The chain's CDR3 is CASSPGSGADLNQPQHF. The CDR3 DNA sequence: TGTGCCAGCAGCCCAGGGTCTGGGGCCGACCTTAATCAGCCCCAGCATTTT.